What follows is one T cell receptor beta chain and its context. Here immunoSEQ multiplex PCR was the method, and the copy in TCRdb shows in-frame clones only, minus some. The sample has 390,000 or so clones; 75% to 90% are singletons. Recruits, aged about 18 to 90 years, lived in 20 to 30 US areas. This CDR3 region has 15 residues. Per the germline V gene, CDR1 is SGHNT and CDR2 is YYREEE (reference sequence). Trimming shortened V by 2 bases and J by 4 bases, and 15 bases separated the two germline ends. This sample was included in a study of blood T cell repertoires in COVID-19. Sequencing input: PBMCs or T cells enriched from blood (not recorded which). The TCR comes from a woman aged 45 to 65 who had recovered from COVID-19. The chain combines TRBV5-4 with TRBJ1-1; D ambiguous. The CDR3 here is CASSLKFGGITEAFF. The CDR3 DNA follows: TGTGCCAGCAGCTTAAAATTTGGCGGGATCACTGAAGCTTTCTTT.